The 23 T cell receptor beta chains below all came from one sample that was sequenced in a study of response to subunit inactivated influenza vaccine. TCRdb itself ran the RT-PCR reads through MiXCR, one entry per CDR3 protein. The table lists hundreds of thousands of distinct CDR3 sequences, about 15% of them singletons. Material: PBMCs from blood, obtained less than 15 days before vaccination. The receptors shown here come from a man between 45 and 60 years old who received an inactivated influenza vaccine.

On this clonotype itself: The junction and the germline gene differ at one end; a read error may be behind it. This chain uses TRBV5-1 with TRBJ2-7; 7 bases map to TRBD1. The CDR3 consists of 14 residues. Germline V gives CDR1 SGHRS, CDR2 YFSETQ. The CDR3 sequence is CASSSTGIPYEQSF. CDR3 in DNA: TGCGCCAGCAGCTCGACAGGGATCCCCTACGAGCAGTCCTTC.

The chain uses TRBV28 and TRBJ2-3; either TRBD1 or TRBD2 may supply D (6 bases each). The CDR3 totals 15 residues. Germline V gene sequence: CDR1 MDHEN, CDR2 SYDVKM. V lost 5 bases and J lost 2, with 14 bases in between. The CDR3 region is CASSPLSGATDTQYF. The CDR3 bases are TGTGCCAGCAGTCCTCTCTCGGGGGCCACAGATACGCAGTATTTT.

For the CDR3, the DNA is TGTGCCAGCCGTCGGGGGTGGCAAGAGACCCAGTACTTC. Protein product: CASRRGWQETQYF. This sequence joins TRBV6-6 and TRBJ2-5, with D perhaps TRBD2 (6 bases). Trimming took 8 bases from V and 2 from J, leaving 12 bases between them. From germline, CDR1 is MNHNY and CDR2 SVGAGI (reference sequence). The CDR3 loop spans 13 amino acids.

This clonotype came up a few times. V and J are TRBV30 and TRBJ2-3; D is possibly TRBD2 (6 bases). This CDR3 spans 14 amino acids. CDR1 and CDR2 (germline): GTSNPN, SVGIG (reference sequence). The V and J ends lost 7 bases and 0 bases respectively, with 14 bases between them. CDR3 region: CASTSSSSTDTQYF. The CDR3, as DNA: TGTGCCTCTACTAGCAGTTCTAGCACAGATACGCAGTATTTT.

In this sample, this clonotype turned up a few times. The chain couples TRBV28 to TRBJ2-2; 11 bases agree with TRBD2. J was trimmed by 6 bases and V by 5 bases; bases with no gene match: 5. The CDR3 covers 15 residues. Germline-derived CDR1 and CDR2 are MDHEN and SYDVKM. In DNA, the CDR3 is TGTGCCAGCAGTGCACTAGCGGGAGTGGCCGGGGAGCTGTTTTTT. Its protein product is CASSALAGVAGELFF. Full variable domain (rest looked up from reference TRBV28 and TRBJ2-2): DVKVTQSSRYLVKRTGEKVFLECVQDMDHENMFWYRQDPGLGLRLIYFSYDVKMKEKGDIPEGYSVSREKKERFSLILESASTNQTSMYLCASSALAGVAGELFFGEGSRLTVL.

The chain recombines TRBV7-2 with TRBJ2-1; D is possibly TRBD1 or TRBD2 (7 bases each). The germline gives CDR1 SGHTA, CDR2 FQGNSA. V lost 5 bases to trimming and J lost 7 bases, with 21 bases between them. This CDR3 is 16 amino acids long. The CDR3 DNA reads TGTGCCAGCAGCCCCAGGGGGGGGCCCCTAAGGAATGAGCAGTTCTTC. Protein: CASSPRGGPLRNEQFF.

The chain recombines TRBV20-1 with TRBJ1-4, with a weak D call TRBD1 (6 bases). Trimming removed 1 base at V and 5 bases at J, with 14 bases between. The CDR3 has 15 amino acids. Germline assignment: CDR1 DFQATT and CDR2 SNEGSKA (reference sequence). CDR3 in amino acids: CSARVNGQRNEKLFF. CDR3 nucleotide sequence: TGCAGTGCTAGAGTTAATGGACAGCGAAATGAAAAACTGTTTTTT.

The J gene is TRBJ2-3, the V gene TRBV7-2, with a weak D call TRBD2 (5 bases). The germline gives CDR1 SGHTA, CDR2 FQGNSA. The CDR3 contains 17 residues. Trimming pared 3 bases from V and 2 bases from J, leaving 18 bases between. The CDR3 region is CASSLQTSRQFTDTQYF. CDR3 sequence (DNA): TGTGCCAGCAGCTTGCAAACTAGTAGGCAGTTCACAGATACGCAGTATTTT.

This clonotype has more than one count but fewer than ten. The CDR3 nucleotides read TGTGCCAGCAGCTCTGGAGCGTCCATCTTCACAGATACGCAGTATTTT. Encoded protein: CASSSGASIFTDTQYF. This chain links TRBV11-2 with TRBJ2-3; no clear D gene. The germline gives CDR1 SGHAT, CDR2 FQNNGV. The CDR3 runs 16 residues. Trimming removed 4 bases from V and 2 bases from J, with 16 bases in between.

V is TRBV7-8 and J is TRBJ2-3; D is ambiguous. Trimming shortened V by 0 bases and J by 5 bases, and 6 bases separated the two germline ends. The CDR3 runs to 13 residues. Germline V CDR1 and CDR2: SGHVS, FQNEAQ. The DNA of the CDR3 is TGTGCCAGCAGCTTAGCCGGGTTAGATACGCAGTATTTT. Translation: CASSLAGLDTQYF.

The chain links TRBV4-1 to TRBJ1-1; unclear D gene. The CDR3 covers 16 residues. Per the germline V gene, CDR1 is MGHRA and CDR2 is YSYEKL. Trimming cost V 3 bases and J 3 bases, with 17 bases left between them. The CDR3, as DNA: TGCGCCAGCAGCCACCCCGGGAGAAGGAGGGACACTGAAGCTTTCTTT. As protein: CASSHPGRRRDTEAFF.

CDR3 DNA sequence: TGTGCCAGCAGCTTAGGTCTATCAGAGACCCAGTACTTC. It encodes CASSLGLSETQYF. The chain uses TRBV7-6 and TRBJ2-5; D ambiguous. V lost 1 base and J 4 bases, leaving 7 bases between the germline ends. Germline CDR1 and CDR2: SGHVS and FNYEAQ. The CDR3 has 13 residues.

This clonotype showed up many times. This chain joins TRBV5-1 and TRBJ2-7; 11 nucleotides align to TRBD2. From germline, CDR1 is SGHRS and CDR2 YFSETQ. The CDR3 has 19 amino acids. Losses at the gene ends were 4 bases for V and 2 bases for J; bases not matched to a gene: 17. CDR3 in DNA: TGCGCCAGCAGCCCAGGACTAGCGGGTCCCCGAGGGAAGGCCTACGAGCAGTACTTC. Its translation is CASSPGLAGPRGKAYEQYF.

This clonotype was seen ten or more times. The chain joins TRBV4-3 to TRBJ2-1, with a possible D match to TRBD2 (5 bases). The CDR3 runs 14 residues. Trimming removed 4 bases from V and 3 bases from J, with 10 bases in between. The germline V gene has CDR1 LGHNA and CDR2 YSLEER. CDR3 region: CASSLGDLYNEQFF. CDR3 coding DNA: TGCGCCAGCAGCCTGGGAGACCTCTACAATGAGCAGTTCTTC.

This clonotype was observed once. CDR3 region: CASRPTRLADTQYF. The CDR3 DNA reads as TGCGCCAGCAGACCTACTAGGTTGGCAGATACGCAGTATTTT. This chain connects TRBV5-1 to TRBJ2-3; a weak D match, TRBD2 (5 bases). Trimming left V 5 bases short and J 4 bases short, with 14 bases between. This CDR3 has 14 residues. The V gene's germline CDR1 is SGHRS and CDR2 YFSETQ.

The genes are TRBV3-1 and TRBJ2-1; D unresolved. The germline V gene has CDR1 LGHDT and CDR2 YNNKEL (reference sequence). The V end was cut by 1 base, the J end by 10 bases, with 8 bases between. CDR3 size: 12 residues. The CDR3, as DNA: TGTGCCAGCAGCCAAGCTTCGTGGGAGCAGTTCTTC. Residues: CASSQASWEQFF.

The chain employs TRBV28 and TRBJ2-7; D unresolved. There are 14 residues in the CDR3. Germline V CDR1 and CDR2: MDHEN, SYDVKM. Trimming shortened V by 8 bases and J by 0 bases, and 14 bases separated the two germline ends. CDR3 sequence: CASFAADRSYEQYF. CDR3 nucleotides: TGTGCCAGCTTTGCCGCGGACCGCTCCTACGAGCAGTACTTC. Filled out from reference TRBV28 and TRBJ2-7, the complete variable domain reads DVKVTQSSRYLVKRTGEKVFLECVQDMDHENMFWYRQDPGLGLRLIYFSYDVKMKEKGDIPEGYSVSREKKERFSLILESASTNQTSMYLCASFAADRSYEQYFGPGTRLTVT.

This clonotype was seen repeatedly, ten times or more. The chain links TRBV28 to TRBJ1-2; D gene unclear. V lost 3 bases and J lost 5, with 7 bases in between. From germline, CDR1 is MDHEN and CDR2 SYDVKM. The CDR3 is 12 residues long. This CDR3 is CASSFLGYGYTF. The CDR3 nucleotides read TGTGCCAGCAGTTTCTTAGGTTATGGCTACACCTTC.

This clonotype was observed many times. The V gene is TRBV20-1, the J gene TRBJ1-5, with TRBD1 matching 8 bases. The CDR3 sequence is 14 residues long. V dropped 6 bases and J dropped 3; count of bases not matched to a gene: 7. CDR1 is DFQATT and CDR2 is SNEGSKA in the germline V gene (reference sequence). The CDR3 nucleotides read TGCAGTGCACAAACAGGGGGGGTCAATCAGCCCCAGCATTTT. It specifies CSAQTGGVNQPQHF.

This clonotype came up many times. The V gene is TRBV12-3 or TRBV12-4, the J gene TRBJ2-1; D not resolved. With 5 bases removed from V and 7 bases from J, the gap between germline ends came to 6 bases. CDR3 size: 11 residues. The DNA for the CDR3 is TGTGCCAGCAGTCCAAAAAATGAGCAGTTCTTC. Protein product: CASSPKNEQFF.

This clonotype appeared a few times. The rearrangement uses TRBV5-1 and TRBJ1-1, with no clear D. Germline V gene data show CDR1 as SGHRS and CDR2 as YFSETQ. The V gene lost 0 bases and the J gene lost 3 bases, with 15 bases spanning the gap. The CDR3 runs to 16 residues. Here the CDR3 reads CASSLAGGRRDTEAFF. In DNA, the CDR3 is TGCGCCAGCAGCTTGGCAGGAGGTCGGAGGGACACTGAAGCTTTCTTT.

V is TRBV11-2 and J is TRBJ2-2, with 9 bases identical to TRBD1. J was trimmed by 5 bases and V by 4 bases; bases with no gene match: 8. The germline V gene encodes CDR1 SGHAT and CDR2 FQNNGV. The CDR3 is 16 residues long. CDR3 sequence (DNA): TGTGCCAGCAGCTCCGGGACAGGGTGGCGAACCGGGGAGCTGTTTTTT. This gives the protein CASSSGTGWRTGELFF. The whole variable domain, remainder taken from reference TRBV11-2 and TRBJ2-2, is EAGVAQSPRYKIIEKRQSVAFWCNPISGHATLYWYQQILGQGPKLLIQFQNNGVVDDSQLPKDRFSAERLKGVDSTLKIQPAKLEDSAVYLCASSSGTGWRTGELFFGEGSRLTVL.

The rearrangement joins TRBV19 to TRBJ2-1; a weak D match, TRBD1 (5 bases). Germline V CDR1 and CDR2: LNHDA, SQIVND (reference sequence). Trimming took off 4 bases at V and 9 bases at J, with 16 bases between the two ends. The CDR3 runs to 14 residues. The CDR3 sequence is CASSKPSGSSEQFF. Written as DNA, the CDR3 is TGTGCCAGTAGTAAACCTTCAGGGTCGAGTGAGCAGTTCTTC.